The rows below give T cell receptor beta chains drawn from one sample of a study of regulatory T cells in long-lasting Graves disease. One entry per CDR3 protein, called by TCRdb with MiXCR from the multiplex PCR reads. Of over 350,000 distinct CDR3 sequences listed, over 14% were seen once; the top ten hold approximately 8%. In addition, the sample was reused for a study of T cells in Graves' hyperthyroidism and ophthalmopathy.

The sequencing used peripheral blood mononuclear cells (PBMCs), collected at new diagnosis, from a patient treated with antithyroid drugs. Every receptor here comes from a woman aged 35 to 49 with Graves disease. Both conserved end residues are part of each CDR3. D genes are given only for firm matches. Expanded clones get a size class; other rows say once, few or many, or leave the size out.

V gene: TRBV20-1; clone size: many; D gene: NA; J gene: TRBJ2-7; CDR3 protein: CSARGSRAASYEQYF; CDR3 DNA: TGCAGTGCTAGAGGGTCGCGGGCGGCCTCCTACGAGCAGTACTTC
V gene: TRBV20-1; clone size: NA; D gene: TRBD1; J gene: TRBJ2-5; CDR3 protein: CSATGQTNQETQYF; CDR3 DNA: TGCAGTGCTACGGGACAGACCAACCAAGAGACCCAGTACTTC
V gene: TRBV30; clone size: many; D gene: NA; J gene: TRBJ2-7; CDR3 protein: CAWSVLNTNPSVEQYF; CDR3 DNA: TGTGCCTGGAGTGTACTAAACACCAATCCTTCGGTCGAGCAGTACTTC
V gene: TRBV6-2/TRBV6-3; clone size: many; D gene: TRBD1; J gene: TRBJ2-2; CDR3 protein: CASITGQPLTGELFF; CDR3 DNA: TGTGCCAGCATTACGGGACAGCCCCTCACCGGGGAGCTGTTTTTT
V gene: TRBV12-3/TRBV12-4; clone size: many; D gene: TRBD2; J gene: TRBJ2-3; CDR3 protein: CAIGLAGDSDTQYF; CDR3 DNA: TGTGCCATCGGTCTAGCGGGAGACTCAGATACGCAGTATTTT
V gene: TRBV11-2; clone size: few; D gene: TRBD1; J gene: TRBJ1-1; CDR3 protein: CASSSGQGHTEAFF; CDR3 DNA: TGTGCCAGCAGTTCCGGACAGGGACACACTGAAGCTTTCTTT
V gene: TRBV28; clone size: many; D gene: NA; J gene: TRBJ2-3; CDR3 protein: CASSPIKLTDTQYF; CDR3 DNA: TGTGCCAGCAGCCCAATAAAACTCACAGATACGCAGTATTTT
V gene: TRBV9; clone size: few; D gene: NA; J gene: TRBJ1-5; CDR3 protein: CASSSSADSNQPQHF; CDR3 DNA: TGTGCCAGCAGCTCCTCAGCGGATAGCAATCAGCCCCAGCATTTT
V gene: TRBV7-3; clone size: NA; D gene: TRBD2; J gene: TRBJ2-3; CDR3 protein: CASSLQRAGGTDTQYF; CDR3 DNA: TGTGCCAGCAGCTTACAGAGAGCGGGAGGCACAGATACGCAGTATTTT
V gene: TRBV9; clone size: NA; D gene: TRBD2; J gene: TRBJ2-1; CDR3 protein: CASGRGGRRDEQFF; CDR3 DNA: TGTGCCAGCGGCCGCGGGGGACGGAGGGATGAGCAGTTCTTC
V gene: TRBV29-1; clone size: few; D gene: NA; J gene: TRBJ2-3; CDR3 protein: CSVEDLKQGTDTQYF; CDR3 DNA: TGCAGCGTTGAAGATTTGAAACAGGGCACAGATACGCAGTATTTT
V gene: TRBV24-1; clone size: many; D gene: TRBD1; J gene: TRBJ2-2; CDR3 protein: CATSDRRQGNTGELFF; CDR3 DNA: TGTGCCACCAGTGATCGCCGACAGGGGAACACCGGGGAGCTGTTTTTT
V gene: TRBV12-3/TRBV12-4; clone size: many; D gene: NA; J gene: TRBJ2-2; CDR3 protein: CASRLQGPGELFF; CDR3 DNA: TGTGCCAGCAGGCTGCAGGGCCCCGGGGAGCTGTTTTTT
V gene: TRBV19; clone size: many; D gene: NA; J gene: TRBJ2-7; CDR3 protein: CASSEGGQGGYEQYF; CDR3 DNA: TGTGCCAGTAGTGAGGGGGGGCAGGGTGGTTACGAGCAGTACTTC
V gene: TRBV7-9; clone size: NA; D gene: NA; J gene: TRBJ2-7; CDR3 protein: CASSLVPGQEQYF; CDR3 DNA: TGTGCCAGCAGCTTAGTACCGGGTCAGGAGCAGTACTTC
V gene: TRBV24-1; clone size: many; D gene: NA; J gene: TRBJ2-7; CDR3 protein: CATSGTTHYEQYF; CDR3 DNA: TGTGCCACCAGTGGGACAACCCACTACGAGCAGTACTTC
V gene: TRBV19; clone size: few; D gene: NA; J gene: TRBJ2-1; CDR3 protein: CASSIGPYGNEQFF; CDR3 DNA: TGTGCCAGTAGTATAGGGCCCTATGGGAATGAGCAGTTCTTC
V gene: TRBV9; clone size: many; D gene: NA; J gene: TRBJ1-1; CDR3 protein: CASSVGDGEAFF; CDR3 DNA: TGTGCCAGCAGCGTAGGGGACGGTGAAGCTTTCTTT
V gene: TRBV12-3/TRBV12-4; clone size: many; D gene: NA; J gene: TRBJ1-2; CDR3 protein: CASRPTEVGGYTF; CDR3 DNA: TGTGCCAGCAGACCTACAGAAGTCGGTGGCTACACCTTC
V gene: TRBV7-2; clone size: many; D gene: NA; J gene: TRBJ2-3; CDR3 protein: CASSLNPSAASTDTQYF; CDR3 DNA: TGTGCCAGCAGCTTAAACCCCTCCGCGGCTAGCACAGATACGCAGTATTTT
V gene: TRBV5-1; clone size: once; D gene: TRBD1; J gene: TRBJ2-7; CDR3 protein: CASSFDRDEGALTYEQYF; CDR3 DNA: TGCGCCAGCAGCTTTGATCGAGATGAGGGGGCCCTAACCTACGAGCAGTACTTC
V gene: TRBV29-1; clone size: few; D gene: NA; J gene: TRBJ2-6; CDR3 protein: CSVLYSGANVLTF; CDR3 DNA: TGCAGCGTTTTGTACTCTGGGGCCAACGTCCTGACTTTC
V gene: TRBV7-2; clone size: many; D gene: NA; J gene: TRBJ2-1; CDR3 protein: CASSLVGEISYNEQFF; CDR3 DNA: TGTGCCAGCAGCTTAGTAGGGGAGATCTCCTACAATGAGCAGTTCTTC
V gene: TRBV27; clone size: many; D gene: TRBD1; J gene: TRBJ1-6; CDR3 protein: CASSSPPVGQGLNSPLHF; CDR3 DNA: TGTGCCAGCAGTTCTCCACCCGTGGGACAGGGCCTAAATTCACCCCTCCACTTT
V gene: TRBV9; clone size: few; D gene: NA; J gene: TRBJ2-1; CDR3 protein: CASSTGQSIPYNEQFF; CDR3 DNA: TGTGCCAGCAGCACCGGACAGTCCATCCCCTACAATGAGCAGTTCTTC
V gene: TRBV5-6; clone size: NA; D gene: TRBD1; J gene: TRBJ2-7; CDR3 protein: CASRTRQGSSYEQYF; CDR3 DNA: TGTGCCAGCAGAACTCGACAGGGTAGCTCCTACGAGCAGTACTTC
V gene: TRBV10-1; clone size: many; D gene: NA; J gene: TRBJ2-7; CDR3 protein: CASSEDPGFSRKQYF; CDR3 DNA: TGCGCCAGCAGTGAGGACCCCGGGTTTTCGCGCAAGCAGTACTTC
V gene: TRBV7-9; clone size: many; D gene: NA; J gene: TRBJ2-1; CDR3 protein: CASSLSPGLNEQFF; CDR3 DNA: TGTGCCAGCAGCCTGAGCCCGGGGCTCAATGAGCAGTTCTTC
V gene: TRBV28; clone size: many; D gene: TRBD2; J gene: TRBJ2-5; CDR3 protein: CASSRRLAGGKETQYF; CDR3 DNA: TGTGCCAGCAGCCGAAGGCTAGCGGGAGGTAAAGAGACCCAGTACTTC
V gene: TRBV6-2/TRBV6-3; clone size: many; D gene: NA; J gene: TRBJ2-1; CDR3 protein: CASSTSGRGYNEQFF; CDR3 DNA: TGTGCCAGCAGTACCTCGGGGAGGGGGTACAATGAGCAGTTCTTC
V gene: TRBV11-2; clone size: many; D gene: NA; J gene: TRBJ2-7; CDR3 protein: CASSAPGEQYF; CDR3 DNA: TGTGCCAGCAGCGCACCTGGGGAGCAGTACTTC
V gene: TRBV2; clone size: many; D gene: TRBD2; J gene: TRBJ2-4; CDR3 protein: CASLLAGGTKNIQYF; CDR3 DNA: TGTGCCAGCCTCCTAGCGGGAGGGACCAAAAACATTCAGTACTTC
V gene: TRBV12-3/TRBV12-4; clone size: many; D gene: NA; J gene: TRBJ1-4; CDR3 protein: CASSLGWGNEKLFF; CDR3 DNA: TGTGCCAGCAGTTTAGGTTGGGGTAATGAAAAACTGTTTTTT
V gene: TRBV19; clone size: NA; D gene: TRBD2; J gene: TRBJ2-7; CDR3 protein: CASSIGGGGDEQYF; CDR3 DNA: TGTGCCAGTAGTATAGGTGGGGGAGGGGACGAGCAGTACTTC
V gene: TRBV19; clone size: many; D gene: NA; J gene: TRBJ1-5; CDR3 protein: CASSISRGGDNQPQHF; CDR3 DNA: TGTGCCAGTAGTATATCAAGGGGAGGGGACAATCAGCCCCAGCATTTT
V gene: TRBV5-5; clone size: NA; D gene: NA; J gene: TRBJ1-3; CDR3 protein: CASSLRVNSGKTIYF; CDR3 DNA: TGTGCCAGCAGCTTGAGGGTCAACTCTGGAAAGACCATATATTTT
V gene: TRBV28; clone size: many; D gene: NA; J gene: TRBJ1-1; CDR3 protein: CASSPVGGTEAFF; CDR3 DNA: TGTGCCAGCAGTCCAGTGGGGGGCACTGAAGCTTTCTTT
V gene: TRBV27; clone size: once; D gene: NA; J gene: TRBJ1-6; CDR3 protein: CASSPLWETSSPLHF; CDR3 DNA: TGTGCCAGCAGCCCTCTCTGGGAGACGAGTTCACCCCTCCACTTT
V gene: TRBV14; clone size: few; D gene: NA; J gene: TRBJ2-1; CDR3 protein: CASSLERYPGYNEQFF; CDR3 DNA: TGTGCCAGCAGCCTCGAGCGGTATCCCGGGTACAATGAGCAGTTCTTC
V gene: TRBV2; clone size: many; D gene: NA; J gene: TRBJ2-3; CDR3 protein: CASSGRLATDTQYF; CDR3 DNA: TGTGCCAGCAGCGGTCGGCTAGCGACAGATACGCAGTATTTT
V gene: TRBV30; clone size: many; D gene: TRBD1; J gene: TRBJ1-1; CDR3 protein: CAWRTGGMTEAFF; CDR3 DNA: TGTGCCTGGAGAACAGGGGGCATGACTGAAGCTTTCTTT
V gene: TRBV28; clone size: many; D gene: NA; J gene: TRBJ1-5; CDR3 protein: CASSSLQGLNQPQHF; CDR3 DNA: TGTGCCAGCAGTTCGCTGCAGGGGCTAAATCAGCCCCAGCATTTT
V gene: TRBV27; clone size: many; D gene: NA; J gene: TRBJ1-6; CDR3 protein: CASRPSGNSPLHF; CDR3 DNA: TGTGCCAGCAGGCCATCCGGGAATTCACCCCTCCACTTT
V gene: TRBV19; clone size: many; D gene: TRBD1; J gene: TRBJ2-6; CDR3 protein: CASSILGQGKSGANVLTF; CDR3 DNA: TGTGCCAGTAGTATACTCGGACAGGGGAAATCTGGGGCCAACGTCCTGACTTTC
V gene: TRBV9; clone size: many; D gene: NA; J gene: TRBJ1-1; CDR3 protein: CASSAVASEVTEAFF; CDR3 DNA: TGTGCCAGCAGCGCCGTAGCGTCGGAGGTGACTGAAGCTTTCTTT
V gene: TRBV3-1; clone size: NA; D gene: NA; J gene: TRBJ1-1; CDR3 protein: CASSPDRSLNTEAFF; CDR3 DNA: TGTGCCAGCAGCCCAGACCGGAGTTTGAACACTGAAGCTTTCTTT
V gene: TRBV20-1; clone size: many; D gene: NA; J gene: TRBJ2-2; CDR3 protein: CSAQKQGYTGELFF; CDR3 DNA: TGCAGTGCCCAAAAACAGGGCTACACCGGGGAGCTGTTTTTT
V gene: TRBV30; clone size: few; D gene: TRBD1; J gene: TRBJ2-5; CDR3 protein: CAWSVGQGGETQYF; CDR3 DNA: TGTGCCTGGAGTGTAGGACAGGGGGGGGAGACCCAGTACTTC
V gene: TRBV25-1; clone size: few; D gene: NA; J gene: TRBJ2-7; CDR3 protein: CASSDTRIEGYEQYF; CDR3 DNA: TGTGCCAGCAGTGATACCCGGATCGAGGGCTACGAGCAGTACTTC
V gene: TRBV30; clone size: NA; D gene: NA; J gene: TRBJ2-2; CDR3 protein: CAWSVEGNTGKLFF; CDR3 DNA: TGTGCCTGGAGTGTAGAGGGGAACACCGGGAAGCTGTTTTTT
V gene: TRBV3-1; clone size: NA; D gene: NA; J gene: TRBJ2-4; CDR3 protein: CASSQLLAKNIQYF; CDR3 DNA: TGTGCCAGCAGCCAACTATTAGCCAAAAACATTCAGTACTTC
V gene: TRBV7-9; clone size: few; D gene: TRBD2; J gene: TRBJ2-1; CDR3 protein: CASSFGGRAGEQFF; CDR3 DNA: TGTGCCAGCAGCTTTGGCGGGAGGGCCGGTGAGCAGTTCTTC
V gene: TRBV5-1; clone size: many; D gene: NA; J gene: TRBJ2-7; CDR3 protein: CASSLEAGLNEQYF; CDR3 DNA: TGCGCCAGCAGCTTGGAGGCGGGGCTGAACGAGCAGTACTTC
V gene: TRBV28; clone size: many; D gene: NA; J gene: TRBJ1-4; CDR3 protein: CASSFLEKLFF; CDR3 DNA: TGTGCCAGCAGTTTCCTTGAAAAACTGTTTTTT
V gene: TRBV20-1; clone size: few; D gene: TRBD2; J gene: TRBJ2-5; CDR3 protein: CSAREASGRGRETQYF; CDR3 DNA: TGCAGTGCTAGAGAGGCTAGCGGGCGGGGCCGAGAGACCCAGTACTTC
V gene: TRBV19; clone size: many; D gene: TRBD2; J gene: TRBJ2-3; CDR3 protein: CASTTSGRDLGQYF; CDR3 DNA: TGTGCCAGTACCACTAGCGGGAGGGACCTAGGGCAGTATTTT
V gene: TRBV6-2/TRBV6-3; clone size: many; D gene: NA; J gene: TRBJ1-1; CDR3 protein: CASSSGTENTEAFF; CDR3 DNA: TGTGCCAGCAGTTCCGGGACTGAGAACACTGAAGCTTTCTTT